This T cell receptor beta chain was sequenced in a study of vaccination effects on CD4 cells after COVID-19. In regard to this clone: The antigen remains unidentified.

Before sequencing, viral peptide pools were used by the ViraFEST assay to expand antigen-specific CD4+ T cells. Culture lasted roughly eleven days before CD4+ T cell isolation. The person's infection with SARS-CoV-2, confirmed by PCR, took place between March and December 2020. Germline values: CDR1 SEHNR, CDR2 FQNEAQ (reference sequence). The V end was cut by 5 bases, the J end by 6 bases, with 26 bases between. This CDR3 has 17 amino acids. Assay used: immunoSEQ multiplex PCR; TCRdb lists only in-frame clones, some missing. Among about 45,000 clones listed, around 72% were seen once. This clonotype originated in a human donor who had a prior SARS-CoV-2 infection. This specimen consisted of CD4+ T cells from PBMCs cultured with a peptide pool, obtained before COVID-19 vaccination. This chain uses TRBV7-9 with TRBJ2-7, with a possible D match to TRBD2 (5 bases). CDR3 in DNA: TGTGCCAGCAGCCGAGAGGGTCGGGGAGCGCAAAATTCCGAGCAGTACTTC. It is translated as CASSREGRGAQNSEQYF.